Listed here is a single T cell receptor (beta chain). In its sample, this clonotype was seen many times. Its specific antigen is unknown. No base quality values were provided; no much bigger clone lies one nucleotide off. Measured from the cysteine to the phenylalanine, the CDR3 is 15 residues long. The DNA shown is the 45-base CDR3, in frame from base 1. The germline V gene encodes CDR1 WNHNN and CDR2 SYGVQD (reference sequence). V is shortened by 4 bases, J by 6 bases, and the region joining them spans 16 bases. The data derive from a study of immune aging and cytomegalovirus after organ transplant (dated by TCRdb to the early 2020s). About the study as a whole: Three-drug immunosuppression with prednisone, tacrolimus, and mycophenolate was given to all transplant recipients. The research as a whole found: Since the sequencing data did not include a CD57 measurement, a conservative gene-based definition of aging was used in its place. Large clones contained a bigger proportion of TEMRA cells, and over time the seven largest clones (around 1,800 cells) picked up aged and TEMRA cells and lost TCM cells. Post-transplant increases in aged-phenotype cells were observed regardless of clone size, following viremia and occurring earlier in large clones (days 200-264) than in small clones.

Receptor libraries were prepared by single-cell sequencing. Sequencing used an Illumina NovaSeq 6000. For cell capture and library preparation, the team used the BD Rhapsody Targeted mRNA and AbSeq Reagent Kit in a microwell format. The libraries included TCR, sample tags, AbSeq, and targeted mRNA from the Human T-Cell Expression Panel, along with custom TOX and TOX2 primers. Sequencing of the libraries was done on an Illumina NovaSeq. The paper's data handling went like this. The analysis covered 10468 cells in total, of which roughly 7,000 were CD8 T cells and a few thousand were CD8 T cells with an identifiable TCR CDR3. Raw data were processed with the BD Rhapsody Targeted Analysis Pipeline with V(D)J processing on the Seven Bridges Genomics platform. Quality control, Sample Tag demultiplexing with Lex-BDSMK, clone identification with VDJ Explorer, and Seurat clustering were all done in SeqGeq 1.6.0. Clones comprising <1% of CD8 T cells were considered non-expanded; clones comprising >2.5% of the sample were considered clonal expansions. TCRdb reanalyzed the raw reads on its own, using fastp at Q25 for trimming and MiXCR for clone calling, and kept in-frame beta chains. Merged by CDR3 protein, the rows form single entries marked with the most common genes and DNA. These V and J calls rely on TCRdb rather than the paper's analysis. The table for this sample lists tens of thousands of distinct CDR3 sequences; 35% to 40% of them were counted only once. The ten largest clones represent around a quarter of the sample.

The time point label on this specimen signifies: five sample-tagged time points from pre-transplant (day -1) to day 368 post-transplant, pooled. Thawed PBMC were stimulated for 12 hours with a CMV IE-1 overlapping peptide library without transport inhibitors. After being thawed and rested overnight, the cells were stimulated in R10 medium along with CD28/CD49d costimulation. The IE-1 peptide library was made up of 15-amino-acid peptides with 11-amino-acid overlaps. Samples from each time point were barcoded using BD Single-Cell Multiplexing Kit Sample Tags, then pooled and stained with sorting antibodies plus oligo-conjugated anti-CD45RA. A BD FACSAria III was used to sort CMV-responsive CD8+CD137+ and CD4+CD154+ T cells at 4-way purity. Blood samples were drawn into EDTA vacutainers and processed by Ficoll gradient within 1-24 hours.

The input for sequencing was CMV peptide-activated CD4+ and CD8+ T cells sorted from blood, taken at five time points, pooled. The sample's cell subset or site label is to be understood as: sorted CD8+CD137+ and CD4+CD154+ T cells after around 12 h CMV IE-1 peptide stimulation. The TCR comes from a female donor who had a heart transplant and CMV viremia. The sequence joins TRBV10-1 to TRBJ2-1, with no D gene named confidently. The nucleotide sequence is TGCGCCAGCAGTGGCGTGACTCCCGCCACCAATGAGCAGTTCTTC. This is translated as CASSGVTPATNEQFF.